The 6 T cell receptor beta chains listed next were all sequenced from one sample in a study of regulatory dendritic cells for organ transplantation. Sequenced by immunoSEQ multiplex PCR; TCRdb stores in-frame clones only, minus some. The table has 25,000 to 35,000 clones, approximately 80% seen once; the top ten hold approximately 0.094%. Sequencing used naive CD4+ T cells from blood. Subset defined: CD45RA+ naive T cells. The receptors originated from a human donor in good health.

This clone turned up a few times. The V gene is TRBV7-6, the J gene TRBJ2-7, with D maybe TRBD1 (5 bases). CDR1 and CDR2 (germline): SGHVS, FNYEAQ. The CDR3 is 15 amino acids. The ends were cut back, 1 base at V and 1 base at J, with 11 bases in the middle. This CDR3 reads CASSLEAGPSYEQYF. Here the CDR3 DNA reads TGTGCCAGCAGCTTAGAGGCAGGGCCATCCTACGAGCAGTACTTC.

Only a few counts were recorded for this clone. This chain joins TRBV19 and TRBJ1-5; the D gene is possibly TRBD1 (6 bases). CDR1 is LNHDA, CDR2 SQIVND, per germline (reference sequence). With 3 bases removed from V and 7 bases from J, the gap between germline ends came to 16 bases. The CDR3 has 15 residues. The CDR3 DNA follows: TGTGCCAGTAGTATTGGGGGGGCCGCAGGGCAGCCCCAGCATTTT. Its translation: CASSIGGAAGQPQHF.

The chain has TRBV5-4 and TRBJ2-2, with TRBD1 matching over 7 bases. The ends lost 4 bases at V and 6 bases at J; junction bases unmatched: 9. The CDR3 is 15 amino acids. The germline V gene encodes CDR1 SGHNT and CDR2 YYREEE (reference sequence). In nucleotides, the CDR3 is TGTGCCAGCAGCAATAGCGAGGGGGCCCCCGGGGAGCTGTTTTTT. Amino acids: CASSNSEGAPGELFF.

The CDR3 sequence: CASSSTSDSSYEQYF. The CDR3 DNA reads TGTGCCAGCAGTTCTACTAGCGATAGCTCCTACGAGCAGTACTTC. The V gene is TRBV7-2, the J gene TRBJ2-7; TRBD2 matches 7 bases. CDR3 length: 15 amino acids. CDR1 is SGHTA, CDR2 FQGNSA, per germline. Trimming removed 6 bases from V and 0 bases from J; junction bases left unmatched: 8. Full variable domain (remainder filled in from reference TRBV7-2 and TRBJ2-7): GAGVSQSPSNKVTEKGKDVELRCDPISGHTALYWYRQSLGQGLEFLIYFQGNSAPDKSGLPSDRFSAERTGGSVSTLTIQRTQQEDSAVYLCASSSTSDSSYEQYFGPGTRLTVT.

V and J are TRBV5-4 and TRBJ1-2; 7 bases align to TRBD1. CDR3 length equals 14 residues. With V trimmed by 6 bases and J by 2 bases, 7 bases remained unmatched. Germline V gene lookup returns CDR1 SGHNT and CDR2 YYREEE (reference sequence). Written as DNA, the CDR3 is TGTGCCAGCACCTCCCGGGACAGAAACTATGGCTACACCTTC. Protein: CASTSRDRNYGYTF.

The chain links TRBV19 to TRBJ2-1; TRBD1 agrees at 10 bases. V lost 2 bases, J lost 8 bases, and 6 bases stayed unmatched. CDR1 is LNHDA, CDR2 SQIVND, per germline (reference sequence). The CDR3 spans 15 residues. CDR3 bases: TGTGCCAGTAGTATAAAGGGACAGGGGACCTATGAGCAGTTCTTC. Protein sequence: CASSIKGQGTYEQFF.